In this sample, the clone carrying this TCR beta chain turned up a few times. This sample was taken from a study of OX40 agonist ivuxolimab in advanced cancers. Overall study: Recorded diagnoses for dose-escalation patients were hepatocellular carcinoma, melanoma, renal cell or head and neck cancer. Males comprised 75% to 90% of the group, whose mean age was about 60 years (range 23 to 79).

Sequencing was performed with immunoSEQ multiplex PCR; in TCRdb, only in-frame clones are kept and a portion is missing. The table includes around 58,000 clones, around 88% detected once. This TCR was recovered from an adult with an advanced solid tumor such as melanoma, head and neck, liver or kidney cancer. The material sequenced was CD4+ or CD8+ T cells sorted from blood, taken in a trial of the OX40 agonist ivuxolimab.

CDR3 in amino acids: CASSPTFLPEAQHF. DNA of the CDR3: TGTGCCAGCAGCCCGACTTTTCTCCCTGAGGCCCAGCATTTT. The rearrangement joins TRBV5-8 to TRBJ1-5; D gene ambiguous. Between the trimmed V and J ends, which lost 4 bases and 11 bases, there was a span of 19 bases. The CDR3 is made up of 14 amino acids. The V gene's germline CDR1 is SGHTS and CDR2 YDEGEE.